This TCR beta chain is from a study of T cell repertoires in cytomegalovirus infection. Study details: In the study, CMV epitopes included recently identified HLA-C-restricted and well-studied HLA-B-restricted ones. It can be stated that public TCR beta signatures indicated CMV infection as well as a matching HLA type. Study outcomes and limitations: People with CMV and the relevant HLA were identified by cumulative public TCR beta family frequency. HLA-C-restricted TCR beta clonotypes specific for CMV led the ex vivo response.

As to this clonotype: Its antigen is as yet unknown.

TCRdb itself ran the reads through MiXCR, one entry per CDR3 protein. This table has fewer than 1,000,000 distinct CDR3 sequences, approximately 31% appearing once. Germline V gene data show CDR1 as SGHAT and CDR2 as FQNNGV. This CDR3 is built from 13 residues. Trimming took off 3 bases at V and 6 bases at J, with 12 bases between the two ends. This TCR came from a human donor in good health (CMV status not recorded). Some clones in this sample may be carry-over from other donors' samples. The input for sequencing was cultured CD8+ T cells from PBMCs, taken from culture after CMV antigen stimulation. This rearrangement joins TRBV11-2 to TRBJ2-7; D is possibly TRBD2 (5 bases). The CDR3 nucleotides read TGTGCCAGCAGCTTTCAGAAAGAGGGCGAGCAGTACTTC. Translating gives CASSFQKEGEQYF.